This T cell receptor (beta chain) comes out of a study of cytomegalovirus exposure and HLA in healthy donors listed by TCRdb under 2017. About the investigation overall: In an earlier analysis of some 550 of the donors, about 270 Gb of sequence data and 117 million unique TCR beta sequences from 150 million to 200 million T cells were reported. The number of typed donors differed by locus: roughly 620-640 for A, B, C, DRB1 and DQB1; 522 for DQA1; some 610 for DPA1; and around 470 for DPB1. The aim of the study was to test whether cataloging public T cell receptors could identify signatures of past pathogen exposure. To study patterns of TCR occurrence, a later analysis re-analyzed previously published TCR beta repertoires from just over 650 donors and added high-resolution HLA genotyping. Because of strong linkage in the cohort, roughly five DR-DQ haplotypes were treated as single units for association and clustering. The study used immunosequencing to profile the T cell repertoires of approximately 640 subjects and linked those repertoires to cytomegalovirus serostatus. Donor age, sex, ethnicity and CMV serostatus were collected together with the repertoire data. Among the approximately 400 genotyped donors, approximately 82% belonged to the genetic ancestry cluster associated with self-reported Caucasian donors. To decide whether each TCR beta V gene segment behaved as functional or pseudogenic, an earlier analysis of some 600 of the donors relied on high-throughput TCR beta sequencing. The later analysis used no new phenotypic data to find candidate immune exposures, relying instead on TCR beta sequences and their occurrence across donors. On average, around 240,000 unique TCR beta nucleotide sequences were sequenced per donor among some 430 genotyped donors of the cohort, with roughly a sixth of those sequences being non-productive. A separate validation cohort of roughly 120 different subjects was used in addition to the roughly 620-subject first cohort. Roughly 300 gigabases of sequencing data and 91 million or so unique TCR sequences made up an early release that covered nearly 650 HLA-typed donors. A later genetic analysis took genome-wide SNP genotypes for about three fifths of the 666 donors and used that subset as a discovery cohort. HLA typing included class I and class II loci at four-digit resolution. High-throughput TCR immunosequencing, statistical association of individual TCRs with disease status, and machine learning were combined to predict cytomegalovirus infection status. Every discovery cohort repertoire had been produced on one sequencing platform. What the research found in general, with its limitations: The earlier analysis of almost 600 of the donors excluded around 17 rarely observed V segments, including chromosome 9 orphons, because counts were too low. A later analysis found that TCR association rates varied across HLA loci, with DRB1 alleles showing the most associated TCRs and HLA-C alleles the fewest. The authors suggested that the approach could potentially be extended to other disease states and immunological phenotypes. In vitro tests confirmed that three of the cytomegalovirus-associated TCR beta chains recognize cytomegalovirus antigens. Because HLA typing was missing for some donors at each locus, association tests included only the typed subset. Specific HLA alleles were associated with about 17,000 TCR beta sequences at a false discovery rate of 0.05 in a later analysis. In both the original and validation cohorts, the classifier was reported to diagnose cytomegalovirus status with high specificity and sensitivity. A later analysis found that HLA-associated TCR beta chains were more clonally expanded and had lower generation probabilities than equally common non-associated chains. A total of some 180 TCR beta chains were listed by the study as associated with cytomegalovirus. Linkage disequilibrium might explain the correlated functional status among segregating V segments, but an unknown experimental factor could not be ruled out. A cluster of highly shared sequence variants was judged likely to be a technical artifact of the sequencing pipeline. Because the 87-base-pair reads could not distinguish some IMGT-functional V segments, including TRBV6-2 and TRBV6-3, those segments were excluded. Several of the top co-occurrence clusters appeared to be linked to parvovirus B19, influenza, CMV and Epstein-Barr virus, according to a later analysis. Assigning TCR associations to individual alleles was difficult when HLA alleles, especially DR and DQ, strongly co-occurred. Most CMV-associated TCR beta chains appeared to be HLA-restricted in a later analysis, and the HLA associations seemed to be driven largely by CMV exposure. V-gene and J-gene trimming of TCR beta chains was associated with a missense DCLRE1C variant in a later genetic analysis, and the association was replicated in an independent cohort. According to a later genetic analysis, donors in an Asian-associated ancestry cluster had fewer N-insertions in productive TCRs than the approximately 650-donor mean. In an earlier analysis of roughly 560 of the donors, most TCR beta V segments were observed in productive rearrangements about 87% or about 30% of the time, broadly matching IMGT annotations. The only immune exposure information available for the cohort was CMV serostatus. A further reported finding was that TCR beta sequences accurately predicted the HLA-A and HLA-B alleles for most subjects in the first cohort. Only TCR beta chains were sequenced in this cohort, and the absence of alpha or paired-chain data limited detectable features. The presence/absence analyses assumed that sequencing depth was roughly uniform across donors, and that assumption may not be true. Most TCR sequences were observed very rarely across donors, whereas some public TCRs were present in many individuals.

Trimming accounts for 4 bases at V and 5 bases at J, while the number of junction bases matched to no gene is 9. From the cysteine up to the phenylalanine, the CDR3 has a length of 15 residues. Of the read, only the CDR3 DNA is kept; its 45 bases are in frame from base 1. CDR1 and CDR2 are read off the germline V gene as LGHNA and YNFKEQ. In total, over 600 healthy bone marrow donors made up the cohort. At the time of sampling, all cohort members were nominally healthy, though unrecorded immune exposures were likely present. The donor tested CMV seronegative and was one of the 352 seronegative cohort members. Every donor gave a peripheral blood sample, and the peripheral blood mononuclear cells from that sample were used for TCR beta sequencing. The Qiagen DNeasy Blood Extraction Kit was used to extract genomic DNA from the blood cell samples. The receptor library was made with the immunoSEQ multiplex PCR assay. A mixture of 60 forward primers for TCR Vbeta segments and 13 reverse primers for TCR Jbeta segments was used in the multiplex PCR. Amplification of the CDR3 region of rearranged TCR beta genes was performed with a multiplex PCR assay on genomic DNA. The Illumina HiSeq System was used to sequence the amplified TCR beta libraries as 87-base-pair reads. The original methods were these. A later analysis tallied roughly 80 million unique TCR beta chains across the 550 to 850 repertoires, and some 10 million of those chains were shared by two or more donors. Raw reads were error-corrected and collapsed into unique sequences with a nearest-neighbor algorithm that merged closely related sequences to remove PCR and sequencing errors. CDR3 sequences were aligned to IMGT reference sequences to assign V, D and J gene segments. Each retained sequence needed at least a six-nucleotide match to both a V gene segment and a J gene segment. Rearrangements were called productive when the CDR3 lacked stop codons and stayed in frame with V and J; all others were non-productive. CDR3 was defined by IMGT convention, running from the second conserved V-encoded cysteine to the conserved J-encoded phenylalanine. Sequences without an unambiguous match to a single V gene segment were excluded from the earlier analysis of about 640 of the donors. In an earlier analysis of about 590 of the donors, a V segment was called functional when productive rearrangements were above 56.7%, and segregating when the standard deviation between donors exceeded 5%. A statistical classification framework was built to diagnose cytomegalovirus status from the catalog of TCR beta chain sequences. V and J gene assignment, in a later analysis, came from comparing TCR nucleotide sequences with IMGT/GENE-DB human TR gene sequences. A later analysis assigned CDR3 sequences and most-parsimonious VDJ recombination scenarios with the TCRdist pipeline. In a later analysis, each TCR beta chain was defined by its CDR3 amino acid sequence together with its V-gene family, and reads lacking a unique V-gene family were excluded. A later analysis removed 550 to 650 highly shared, low-generation-probability nucleotide sequences to deal with suspected cross-contamination and a sequencing artifact. In a later analysis, a clonal expansion index for each public chain was calculated from normalized within-repertoire ranks of inferred template counts. In a later analysis, generation probabilities were computed with a VDJ recombination model fitted to out-of-frame rearrangements, and the resulting probabilities were checked against IGoR. A later analysis scored TCR-TCR, TCR-HLA and TCR-CMV co-occurrence with hypergeometric tests, applying a repertoire-size bias correction to TCR pairs. To estimate false discovery rates, a later analysis permuted the HLA or CMV assignments 20 times. In a later analysis, co-occurring TCRs were grouped using DBSCAN, and TCRdist sequence similarity was added for clustering within HLA-allele-positive subsets. For co-occurrence clustering, repertoires with fewer than 30,000 or more than 120,000 public chains were excluded, along with about five repertoires with anomalous nucleotide sharing. TCRdb obtained this table from immuneACCESS and retained in-frame rearrangements with V and J assigned. These tables miss some clones; where compared with another copy, unresolved V genes account for less than half of the shortfall, and the remainder is unexplained. V and J calls plus clone size are reproduced from that table; the DNA served to infer D and trimming. The sample's table lists a count of tens of thousands of clones. The leading ten clones occupy around 7.4% of the sample.

About this clone: Its antigen remains unidentified.

Recombination connected TRBV4-2 to TRBJ2-5; 8 central bases correspond to TRBD1. This TCR came from a male donor in good health and CMV-seronegative. The source material was PBMCs. The sequence in DNA is TGTGCCAGCAGCCTAACAGGGGGTAGAGTGGAGACCCAGTACTTC. Its translation is CASSLTGGRVETQYF.